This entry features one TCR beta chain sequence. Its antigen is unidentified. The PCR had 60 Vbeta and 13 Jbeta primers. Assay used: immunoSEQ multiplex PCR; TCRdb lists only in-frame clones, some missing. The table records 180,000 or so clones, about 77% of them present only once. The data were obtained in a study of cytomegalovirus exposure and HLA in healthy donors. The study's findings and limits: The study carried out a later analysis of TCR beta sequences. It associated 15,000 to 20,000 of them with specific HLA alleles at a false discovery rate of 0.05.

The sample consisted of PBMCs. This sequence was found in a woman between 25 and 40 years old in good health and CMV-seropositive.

Here the CDR3 DNA reads TGTGCCAGCAGTTACAGGGACTCGACTAAAGAGCAGTACTTC. This encodes CASSYRDSTKEQYF. The rearrangement links TRBV6-6 to TRBJ2-5, with a weak D call TRBD2 (6 bases). Germline V gives CDR1 MNHNY, CDR2 SVGAGI (reference sequence). With 2 bases removed from V and 11 bases from J, the gap between germline ends came to 18 bases. The CDR3 has 14 residues.